This TCR beta chain was identified during a study of breast tumors, draining lymph nodes, adjacent tissues. A single record per CDR3 protein comes from TCRdb applying MiXCR to the multiplex PCR reads. The data contain fewer than 7,500 distinct CDR3 sequences, about 40% of them seen just once; the ten biggest clones take up 42%. Trimming stripped 2 bases from V and 4 bases from J, with 13 bases between. This CDR3 has 15 amino acids. CDR1 and CDR2 (germline): SGHTA, FQGNSA. The source material was tumor-adjacent breast tissue. The receptor's source is a female donor with breast cancer. Some clones in this sample may be carry-over from other donors' samples. This chain connects TRBV7-2 to TRBJ2-3; a possible D gene is TRBD2 (5 bases). The CDR3 nucleotides read TGTGCCAGCAGCTTAAACCTAGCTCCCGCAGATACGCAGTATTTT. Its translation: CASSLNLAPADTQYF. Looking up the rest from reference TRBV7-2 and TRBJ2-3 gives the full variable domain: GAGVSQSPSNKVTEKGKDVELRCDPISGHTALYWYRQSLGQGLEFLIYFQGNSAPDKSGLPSDRFSAERTGGSVSTLTIQRTQQEDSAVYLCASSLNLAPADTQYFGPGTRLTVL.